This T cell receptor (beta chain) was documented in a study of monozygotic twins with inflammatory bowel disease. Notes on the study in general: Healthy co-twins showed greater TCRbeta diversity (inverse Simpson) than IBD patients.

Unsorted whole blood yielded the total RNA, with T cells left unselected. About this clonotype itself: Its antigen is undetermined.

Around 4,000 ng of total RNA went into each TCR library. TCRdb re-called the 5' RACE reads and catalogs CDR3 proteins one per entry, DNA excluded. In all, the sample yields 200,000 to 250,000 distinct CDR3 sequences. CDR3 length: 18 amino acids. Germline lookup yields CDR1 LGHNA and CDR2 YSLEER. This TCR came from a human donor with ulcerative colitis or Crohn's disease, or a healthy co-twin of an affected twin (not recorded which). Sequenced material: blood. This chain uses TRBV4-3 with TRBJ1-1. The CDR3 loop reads CASSQFSAAGTLNTEAFF.